This T cell receptor beta chain was obtained from a study of beta chain features in type 1 diabetes. Study-level results: Across all four CD4+ subsets, people with type 1 diabetes showed modestly shorter TCRB CDR3s.

All of the isolated RNA was reverse transcribed, so expressed TCRB transcripts were sequenced. Method: immunoSEQ multiplex PCR; TCRdb's copy keeps in-frame clones and lacks some. The sample lists a few hundred thousand clones; more than 15% were seen once. This clone was recorded a few times. As yet, its antigen is unknown. Germline is not matched at one junction end, which may reflect a read error. Sequencing was carried out using naive CD4+ T cells from blood. The TCR was taken from a young man with type 1 diabetes.

The DNA for the CDR3 is TGTGCCAGCCGCTACGCCACGACAGCCAACTTC. The encoded protein is CASRYATTANF. V is TRBV6-6 and J is TRBJ2-7, with D perhaps matching TRBD1 (5 bases). Germline V CDR1 and CDR2: MNHNY, SVGAGI (reference sequence). The length of the CDR3 is 11 residues.